A selection of T cell receptor beta chains follows, all from one sample in a study of blood T cell repertoires in COVID-19. The data were produced by immunoSEQ multiplex PCR, yet TCRdb's version contains in-frame clones alone and is incomplete. The data show around 140,000 clones, about 82% seen once. The source material was peripheral blood. Receptor source: a woman aged 80 or over with active or convalescent COVID-19. Both conserved end residues are part of each CDR3. The order of the fields is J gene, D gene, V gene, clone size, CDR3 DNA, CDR3 protein. A D gene is named only where the DNA matches it firmly. Clone sizes are given selectively: once, few, many, or a class where the clone is expanded.

TRBJ1-1 - TRBV6-5 - TGTGCCAGCAGCTCACAACCGAACACTGAAGCTTTCTTT CASSSQPNTEAFF
TRBJ1-5 - TRBV24-1 - TGTGCCACCCAGGACAGTCCCAGGCGGCCCCAGCATTTT CATQDSPRRPQHF
TRBJ2-7 TRBD2 TRBV5-4 - TGTGCCAGCAGCGCGGGGACTAGCGGAACCTACGAGCAGTACTTC CASSAGTSGTYEQYF
TRBJ2-3 - TRBV4-1 - TGCGCCAGCAGCCAAGACGTAGGTGGGCTAGCCCCAGATACGCAGTATTTT CASSQDVGGLAPDTQYF
TRBJ2-2 - TRBV5-1 - TGCGCCAGCAGCTGGCGAGAGCCGGGGTTGAAGACCGGGGAGCTGTTTTTT CASSWREPGLKTGELFF
TRBJ1-1 - TRBV28 - TGTGCCAGCAGGCGAGGCAGGGGAGTTGGGCTGAACACTGAAGCTTTCTTT CASRRGRGVGLNTEAFF
TRBJ1-5 - TRBV5-5 - TGTGCCAGCAGCTTTGGGGCAGTCAATCAGCCCCAGCATTTT CASSFGAVNQPQHF
TRBJ2-3 - TRBV3-1/TRBV3-2 - TGTGCCAGCAGCCAATTCGCGATCCCAGATACGCAGTATTTT CASSQFAIPDTQYF
TRBJ1-5 - TRBV18 - TGTGCCAGCTCACCATCGGGGAAGCTTAATCAGCCCCAGCATTTT CASSPSGKLNQPQHF
TRBJ2-7 - TRBV18 - TGTGCCAGCTCACTGACGACAGTGGACTACGAGCAGTACTTC CASSLTTVDYEQYF
TRBJ2-1 TRBD2 TRBV7-9 few TGTGCCAGCAGCAATAGCGGGGGATACTCCTACAATGAGCAGTTCTTC CASSNSGGYSYNEQFF